This paragraph covers one TCR beta chain sequence. This sample stems from a study of regulatory T cells in long-lasting Graves disease. V lost 6 bases to trimming and J lost 10 bases; unmatched junction nucleotides: 7. Germline loops: CDR1 MNHEY, CDR2 SMNVEV (reference sequence). This CDR3 contains 13 residues. Assembly of TCR beta libraries relied on iRepertoire HTBI primers together with Arm-PCR of CDR3 regions. TCRdb ran MiXCR on the multiplex PCR reads and lists one entry per CDR3 protein. The data contain approximately 560,000 distinct CDR3 sequences, around 15% of them singletons. The sample's time point: newly diagnosed GD, antithyroid drugs for less than 3 months. Generation of the TCR library employed RNA extracted from PBMCs. These same data were also listed under a study on T cells in Graves' hyperthyroidism and ophthalmopathy. That work contributes: The definition of stable Graves' hyperthyroidism was no ophthalmopathy progression within 18 months.

The TCR comes from a man between 18 and 29 years old with Graves disease. Sample: peripheral blood mononuclear cells (PBMCs), taken at new diagnosis, from a patient treated with antithyroid drugs. The genes are TRBV27 and TRBJ2-1; TRBD2 matches 9 bases. The CDR3 is CASRPPLAGEQFF. CDR3 DNA: TGTGCCAGCAGACCCCCACTAGCGGGCGAGCAGTTCTTC.